Presented here are 26 T cell receptor beta chains from one specimen sequenced in a study of cytomegalovirus exposure and HLA in healthy donors (dated by TCRdb to about 2017). The library was built by means of the immunoSEQ multiplex PCR assay. For the multiplex PCR, a mixture combining 60 forward primers for TCR Vbeta segments and 13 reverse primers for TCR Jbeta segments was used. TCRdb carries this immuneACCESS record with in-frame sequences only. Its versions omit some clonotypes, under half of them owing to an unresolved V gene in the studies checked, with the rest unexplained. For this sample, the table gives roughly 120,000 clones. Together, the top ten hold approximately 0.93% of the sample. Specimen: PBMCs. These receptors came from a man younger than 35 in good health and CMV-seronegative.

The genes are TRBV5-6 and TRBJ1-2, with 10 bases fitting TRBD1. CDR1 and CDR2 (germline): SGHDT, YYEEEE. With 4 bases clipped from V and 0 bases from J, the junction kept 6 bases outside the gene matches. This CDR3 is built from 16 residues. The CDR3 bases are TGTGCCAGCAGCCGCGTGGGGACAGGGGCTAACTATGGCTACACCTTC. Residues: CASSRVGTGANYGYTF.

This chain connects TRBV5-6 to TRBJ1-4, with D unclear. There are 14 residues in the CDR3. Germline loops: CDR1 SGHDT, CDR2 YYEEEE. Between the trimmed V and J ends, which lost 5 bases and 5 bases, there was a span of 13 bases. This CDR3 reads CASSPGRQNEKLFF. For the CDR3, the DNA is TGTGCCAGCAGTCCCGGGAGACAAAATGAAAAACTGTTTTTT.

This sequence joins TRBV7-9 and TRBJ2-7; D ambiguous. The CDR3 contains 13 residues. Trimming took 3 bases from V and 3 from J, leaving 9 bases between them. Germline CDR1 reads SEHNR; CDR2 reads FQNEAQ (reference sequence). The CDR3 reads CASSFGQNYEQYF. As DNA, the CDR3 is TGTGCCAGCAGCTTTGGGCAGAACTACGAGCAGTACTTC.

In the case of this clone: Relative to the germline gene, one junction end is altered; a read error may explain this. V and J are TRBV5-1 and TRBJ2-3, with D maybe TRBD2 (6 bases). Germline V gene lookup returns CDR1 SGHRS and CDR2 YFSETQ. The CDR3 runs 14 residues. As DNA, the CDR3 is TGCGCCAGCACCTTGGGGGGACTGTTTGATACGCAGTATTTT. This codes for CASTLGGLFDTQYF.

The chain employs TRBV7-9 and TRBJ2-7, with D maybe TRBD1 (5 bases). The CDR3 loop spans 13 amino acids. With 6 bases removed from V and 4 bases from J, the gap between germline ends came to 13 bases. CDR1 and CDR2 from the germline V gene are SEHNR and FQNEAQ (reference sequence). CDR3 residues: CASREIDSYEQYF. CDR3 DNA: TGTGCCAGCAGGGAAATCGACAGTTACGAGCAGTACTTC.

The rearrangement uses TRBV29-1 and TRBJ1-5; unclear D gene. Per the germline V gene, CDR1 is SQVTM and CDR2 is ANQGSEA. V lost 4 bases, J lost 3 bases, and 7 bases lay in between. The CDR3 loop spans 12 amino acids. CDR3 in amino acids: CSVAGVNQPQHF. The CDR3 coding sequence is TGCAGCGTTGCTGGAGTCAATCAGCCCCAGCATTTT.

V and J are TRBV10-3 and TRBJ1-2; D is possibly TRBD1 (5 bases). The CDR3 consists of 12 residues. V was clipped by 10 bases and J by 5 bases, with 14 bases between them. The germline V gene has CDR1 ENHRY and CDR2 SYGVKD. CDR3 residues: CATREGLYGYTF. The DNA for the CDR3 is TGTGCCACAAGGGAGGGGTTGTATGGCTACACCTTC.

The V and J genes are TRBV6-1 and TRBJ1-2; the match to TRBD1 covers 9 bases. The CDR3 totals 14 residues. Germline-derived CDR1 and CDR2 are MNHNS and SASEGT. The trim removed 4 bases at V and 3 bases at J, leaving 3 bases unmatched. This CDR3 is CASSGRQGDYGYTF. The CDR3 nucleotides read TGTGCCAGCAGTGGTAGACAGGGGGACTATGGCTACACCTTC.

CDR3 in DNA: TGTGCCAGCTCGAGGACTTCTGCACAACGCTACGAGCAGTACTTC. The encoded protein is CASSRTSAQRYEQYF. The rearrangement joins TRBV18 to TRBJ2-7, with a weak D call TRBD2 (5 bases). V was clipped by 6 bases and J by 3 bases, with 18 bases between them. Germline CDR1 is KGHSH and CDR2 is LQKENI. The CDR3 has 15 amino acids.

The chain has TRBV5-1 and TRBJ1-2; TRBD1 matches at 11 bases. The CDR3 spans 14 residues. The ends lost 4 bases at V and 5 bases at J; junction bases unmatched: 4. CDR1 is SGHRS and CDR2 is YFSETQ in the germline V gene. CDR3 DNA: TGCGCCAGCAGCCCCGGGGACAGGGGGTATGGCTACACCTTC. Translated: CASSPGDRGYGYTF.

The CDR3, as DNA: TGTGCCAGCAGGTATGCGGGAGAGGGCTACGAGCAGTACTTC. Amino acids: CASRYAGEGYEQYF. V is TRBV28 and J is TRBJ2-7, with 7 bases identical to TRBD2. The trim removed 6 bases at V and 3 bases at J, leaving 8 bases unmatched. Looked up from germline, CDR1 is MDHEN and CDR2 is SYDVKM. This CDR3 contains 14 residues.

The chain has TRBV18 and TRBJ1-1; a possible D gene is TRBD1 (6 bases). Trimming removed 3 bases from V and 3 bases from J, with 11 bases in between. This CDR3 spans 14 amino acids. Germline lookup yields CDR1 KGHSH and CDR2 LQKENI. Here the CDR3 reads CASSPSEGDTEAFF. The CDR3 DNA is TGTGCCAGCTCACCCAGCGAGGGGGACACTGAAGCTTTCTTT.

The chain carries TRBV30 and TRBJ2-3, with a possible D match to TRBD2 (6 bases). Trimming stripped 0 bases from V and 1 base from J, with 11 bases between. Germline V gene sequence: CDR1 GTSNPN, CDR2 SVGIG (reference sequence). The CDR3 length is 15 residues. In DNA form, the CDR3 reads TGTGCCTGGAGTGTAGTTGGGGAGGGCACAGATACGCAGTATTTT. It encodes CAWSVVGEGTDTQYF.

This chain links TRBV6-4 with TRBJ2-1, with TRBD2 matching over 12 bases. Unmatched junction bases numbered 3, after V lost 5 bases and J lost 4 bases. This CDR3 has 15 residues. Germline loops: CDR1 MRHNA, CDR2 SNTAGT. The CDR3 sequence: CASSPSGGEYNEQFF. CDR3 DNA: TGTGCCAGCAGTCCTAGCGGGGGGGAATACAATGAGCAGTTCTTC.

The chain has TRBV7-8 and TRBJ1-2; the D gene is possibly TRBD1 (5 bases). Trimming cost V 5 bases and J 0 bases, with 13 bases left between them. Germline loops: CDR1 SGHVS, CDR2 FQNEAQ. The CDR3 extends over 15 amino acids. The CDR3 here is CASSVRDSSNYGYTF. CDR3 bases: TGTGCCAGCAGCGTCCGGGACTCCTCTAACTATGGCTACACCTTC.

The J gene is TRBJ1-1, the V gene TRBV7-9; weak D call: TRBD1 (5 bases). This CDR3 is 16 amino acids long. The V end was cut by 1 base, the J end by 1 base, with 13 bases between. Per germline, CDR1 SEHNR and CDR2 FQNEAQ (reference sequence). CDR3 in DNA: TGTGCCAGCAGCTTAGTGAGCGGGACGGGGAACACTGAAGCTTTCTTT. Protein sequence: CASSLVSGTGNTEAFF.

This chain links TRBV11-2 with TRBJ1-2; 10 bases map to TRBD1. The CDR3 runs to 15 residues. The J segment lost 4 bases and the V segment lost 4 bases, leaving 6 bases of the junction unmatched. From germline, CDR1 is SGHAT and CDR2 FQNNGV. CDR3 region: CASSSTGGVGYGYTF. The CDR3 nucleotides read TGTGCCAGCAGCTCGACAGGGGGCGTAGGCTATGGCTACACCTTC.

J is TRBJ1-1 and V is TRBV2; 8 nucleotides match TRBD1. The J segment lost 5 bases and the V segment lost 10 bases, leaving 9 bases of the junction unmatched. Germline V gene data show CDR1 as SNHLY and CDR2 as FYNNEI. The CDR3 has 13 amino acids. CDR3 region: CATLTGAITEAFF. Written as DNA, the CDR3 is TGTGCCACCTTGACAGGGGCAATTACTGAAGCTTTCTTT. The whole variable domain, remainder taken from reference TRBV2 and TRBJ1-1, is EPEVTQTPSHQVTQMGQEVILRCVPISNHLYFYWYRQILGQKVEFLVSFYNNEISEKSEIFDDQFSVERPDGSNFTLKIRSTKLEDSAMYFCATLTGAITEAFFGQGTRLTVV.

This chain connects TRBV13 to TRBJ1-2, with D uncertain. Germline CDR1 is PRHDT and CDR2 is FYEKMQ (reference sequence). This CDR3 is 13 amino acids long. Trimming removed 8 bases at V and 7 bases at J, with 17 bases between. The DNA for the CDR3 is TGTGCCAGCGGAGCAGCCTTGTCGTCTGGCTACACCTTC. Translating it yields CASGAALSSGYTF.

J is TRBJ2-7 and V is TRBV10-1; perhaps TRBD1 as D (5 bases). Per the germline V gene, CDR1 is WNHNN and CDR2 is SYGVQD (reference sequence). With 1 base removed from V and 4 bases from J, the gap between germline ends came to 11 bases. CDR3 length: 14 amino acids. CDR3 region: CASSEFRVEYEQYF. The CDR3 coding sequence is TGCGCCAGCAGTGAGTTCAGGGTAGAGTACGAGCAGTACTTC.

J is TRBJ1-6 and V is TRBV7-9, with a weak D call TRBD1 (5 bases). CDR3 length equals 15 residues. V lost 1 base, J lost 9 bases, and 13 bases lay in between. Per germline, CDR1 SEHNR and CDR2 FQNEAQ (reference sequence). The DNA for the CDR3 is TGTGCCAGCAGCTTAGGCAACGGGGGGAGTTCACCCCTCCACTTT. Translation gives CASSLGNGGSSPLHF.

The genes are TRBV27 and TRBJ1-1; TRBD1 agrees at 8 bases. V was pared by 6 bases and J by 5 bases, with 5 bases of the junction left unmatched. In germline, CDR1 is MNHEY, CDR2 SMNVEV (reference sequence). The CDR3 loop spans 13 amino acids. CDR3 amino acids: CASRLTGGTEAFF. DNA for the CDR3: TGTGCCAGCAGACTTACAGGGGGTACTGAAGCTTTCTTT.

The chain carries TRBV28 and TRBJ1-2; 7 nucleotides match TRBD1. Germline CDR1 reads MDHEN; CDR2 reads SYDVKM. V trimming: 3 bases; J trimming: 2 bases; junction bases outside the gene matches: 3. CDR3 length equals 14 residues. The CDR3 protein is CASSFQGENYGYTF. The CDR3 coding sequence is TGTGCCAGCAGTTTTCAGGGGGAGAACTATGGCTACACCTTC.

The chain joins TRBV6-1 to TRBJ1-3, with 8 bases aligning to TRBD1. Germline V gene lookup returns CDR1 MNHNS and CDR2 SASEGT. This CDR3 has 14 amino acids. With 5 bases clipped from V and 4 bases from J, the junction kept 4 bases outside the gene matches. The CDR3, as DNA: TGTGCCAGCAGTTCCCGGACAGGGGGAAACACCATATATTTT. It is translated as CASSSRTGGNTIYF.

The genes are TRBV9 and TRBJ1-1, with 9 bases identical to TRBD1. V was clipped by 3 bases and J by 3 bases; unmatched bases: 6. CDR1 is SGDLS and CDR2 is YYNGEE in the germline V gene. This CDR3 spans 15 amino acids. CDR3 residues: CASSAGTGMDTEAFF. CDR3 nucleotides: TGTGCCAGCAGCGCCGGGACAGGGATGGACACTGAAGCTTTCTTT.

The V call is TRBV11-2, the J call TRBJ2-7; TRBD1 aligns across 11 bases. CDR3 size: 16 residues. The V and J ends lost 4 bases and 4 bases, in that order; junction bases with no gene match: 9. Germline CDR1 SGHAT, CDR2 FQNNGV. The CDR3 loop is CASSWTGGNQLYEQYF. The CDR3 nucleotides read TGTGCCAGCAGCTGGACAGGGGGCAATCAATTATACGAGCAGTACTTC.